The 26 T cell receptor beta chains listed next were all sequenced from one sample in a study of T cell repertoires in cytomegalovirus infection. TCRdb processed the reads anew with MiXCR; each CDR3 protein has one entry. Of approximately 190,000 distinct CDR3 sequences in the sample, 8.5% to 10% were seen once. Source material: PBMCs. The receptors stem from a human donor in good health (CMV status not recorded). Some clones in this sample may be carry-over from other donors' samples.

This clonotype was seen repeatedly, ten times or more. One end of the junction is discordant with germline, which a read error may explain. The chain joins TRBV20-1 to TRBJ2-5; no clear D gene. The CDR3 totals 9 residues. CDR1 is DFQATT and CDR2 is SNEGSKA in the germline V gene (reference sequence). CDR3 DNA sequence: TGCAGTGCTGGAGAGACCCAGTACTTC. The encoded protein is CSAGETQYF.

This chain uses TRBV20-1 with TRBJ2-1; either TRBD1 or TRBD2 may supply D (6 bases each). V shed 4 bases and J shed 0 bases, with 10 bases lying between them. This CDR3 region has 14 residues. The germline V gene encodes CDR1 DFQATT and CDR2 SNEGSKA (reference sequence). The CDR3 loop is CSATRGDSYNEQFF. CDR3 DNA sequence: TGCAGTGCTACTAGGGGGGACTCCTACAATGAGCAGTTCTTC.

This clonotype was found many times. V is TRBV11-2 and J is TRBJ2-1, with D perhaps being TRBD1 or TRBD2 (5 bases each). V was pared by 2 bases and J by 3 bases, with 14 bases between. Germline values: CDR1 SGHAT, CDR2 FQNNGV. The CDR3 contains 16 residues. The CDR3 coding sequence is TGTGCCAGCAGCTTATCTAGCCGCCAGGGCTACAATGAGCAGTTCTTC. Residues: CASSLSSRQGYNEQFF.

This clonotype occurred many times. The chain employs TRBV11-2 and TRBJ2-7; 8 bases are a match to TRBD2. The germline CDR1 and CDR2 sequences are SGHAT and FQNNGV. The ends lost 5 bases at V and 4 bases at J; junction bases unmatched: 4. The CDR3 loop spans 13 amino acids. The CDR3: CASSRTSLYEQYF. In DNA, the CDR3 is TGTGCCAGCAGCAGGACTAGCCTTTACGAGCAGTACTTC.

This clonotype was seen a few times. The chain carries TRBV6-2 or TRBV6-3 and TRBJ1-5; TRBD1 agrees at 7 bases. The V and J ends lost 6 bases and 0 bases, in that order; junction bases with no gene match: 5. Germline values: CDR1 MNHEY, CDR2 SVGEGT. This CDR3 contains 15 residues. Here the CDR3 reads CASRRGQTSNQPQHF. The CDR3 coding sequence is TGTGCCAGCAGACGGGGACAGACTAGCAATCAGCCCCAGCATTTT.

A note on this clonotype: The conserved phenylalanine or tryptophan normally closing the CDR3 is absent here, so this likely arose from a read error. Because the CDR3's place on the DNA is in doubt, the DNA is left out and the CDR3 is given as listed by TCRdb. This chain links TRBV4-1 with TRBJ2-1; TRBD2 reflects the table's D call only, with no check against the DNA. A total of 16 residues make up the CDR3, ends included. The germline V gene encodes CDR1 MGHRA and CDR2 YSYEKL. CDR3 loop: CASSQVGGFGDNEQLL.

This clonotype came up a few times. The J gene is TRBJ2-2, the V gene TRBV6-2 or TRBV6-3; D is undetermined. Trimming cost V 4 bases and J 6 bases, with 9 bases left between them. CDR3 size: 13 residues. Germline CDR1 is MNHEY and CDR2 is SVGEGT. The CDR3 here is CASSWLEAGELFF. The DNA for the CDR3 is TGTGCCAGCAGTTGGCTCGAGGCCGGGGAGCTGTTTTTT.

This clonotype was observed a few times. The chain couples TRBV28 to TRBJ2-1; tentatively, D is TRBD1 (6 bases). Between the trimmed V and J ends, which lost 2 bases and 6 bases, there was a span of 17 bases. This CDR3 spans 16 amino acids. Germline CDR1 reads MDHEN; CDR2 reads SYDVKM. CDR3 protein: CASSLHPRGQVNEQFF. For the CDR3, the DNA is TGTGCCAGCAGTTTACATCCCAGGGGTCAGGTCAATGAGCAGTTCTTC.

This clonotype was picked up many times. The chain joins TRBV12-3 or TRBV12-4 to TRBJ2-1; no clear D gene. The CDR3 runs 13 residues. Trimming left V 5 bases short and J 8 bases short, with 13 bases between. In DNA, the CDR3 is TGTGCCAGCAGTGGAAGGATGTCAGATGAGCAGTTCTTC. Translated: CASSGRMSDEQFF.

The chain couples TRBV28 to TRBJ2-5; TRBD2 is a possible D gene (5 bases). V gave up 1 base and J gave up 5 bases, with 11 bases separating them. Germline V gene data show CDR1 as MDHEN and CDR2 as SYDVKM. The CDR3 sequence is 14 residues long. The CDR3 coding sequence is TGTGCCAGCAGTTTATCCCTAGCCTTGGAGACCCAGTACTTC. As protein: CASSLSLALETQYF.

This clonotype was counted ten times or more. The V and J genes are TRBV6-2 or TRBV6-3 and TRBJ2-5, with D tentatively TRBD1 or TRBD2 (5 bases each). The CDR3 covers 14 residues. V lost 1 base and J lost 5, with 11 bases in between. Germline V CDR1 and CDR2: MNHEY, SVGEGT. The CDR3 sequence: CASSYWGNEETQYF. CDR3 in DNA: TGTGCCAGCAGTTACTGGGGGAACGAGGAGACCCAGTACTTC.

This clonotype was seen many times. One end of the junction varies from germline; a read error may be responsible. The genes are TRBV20-1 and TRBJ1-5; 8 bases fit TRBD1. The V gene's germline CDR1 is DFQATT and CDR2 SNEGSKA (reference sequence). This CDR3 contains 13 residues. This CDR3 reads CSSGTGDNRPQHF. CDR3 coding DNA: TGCAGCTCCGGGACAGGTGATAATCGGCCCCAGCATTTT.

The chain couples TRBV11-2 to TRBJ2-1, with D uncertain. V was trimmed by 5 bases and J by 6 bases, leaving 14 bases between them. There are 14 residues in the CDR3. Germline V gene data show CDR1 as SGHAT and CDR2 as FQNNGV. The CDR3: CASSPADLGNEQFF. CDR3 bases: TGTGCCAGCAGCCCCGCTGACTTAGGCAATGAGCAGTTCTTC. Complete variable domain (other parts from reference TRBV11-2 and TRBJ2-1): EAGVAQSPRYKIIEKRQSVAFWCNPISGHATLYWYQQILGQGPKLLIQFQNNGVVDDSQLPKDRFSAERLKGVDSTLKIQPAKLEDSAVYLCASSPADLGNEQFFGPGTRLTVL.

This clonotype occurred many times. The rearrangement links TRBV6-1 to TRBJ2-1; the match to TRBD2 covers 12 bases. After removal of 11 bases from V and 9 bases from J, the junction contained 11 bases not matched to a gene. The CDR3 extends over 14 amino acids. From germline, CDR1 is MNHNS and CDR2 SASEGT. The CDR3 loop reads CACSPLAGGGEQFF. CDR3 nucleotides: TGTGCCTGCTCCCCACTAGCGGGAGGTGGTGAGCAGTTCTTC.

This clonotype has a count of ten or more. The rearrangement uses TRBV6-1 and TRBJ2-2; D remains ambiguous. In germline, CDR1 is MNHNS, CDR2 SASEGT. The CDR3 consists of 13 residues. The germline V and J ends were trimmed by 8 bases and 1 base, with 8 bases remaining between them. The CDR3 protein is CASFLVNTGELFF. The CDR3 DNA reads as TGTGCCAGCTTTTTGGTGAACACCGGGGAGCTGTTTTTT.

At least ten counts were recorded for this clonotype. The gene calls are TRBV7-2 and TRBJ2-5, with 7 bases lining up with TRBD2. The CDR3 spans 20 residues. V shed 4 bases, J shed 1 base, and the junction held 21 bases outside the gene matches. CDR1 is SGHTA and CDR2 is FQGNSA in the germline V gene. This CDR3 is CASSSRGRTTAGVRQETQYF. The CDR3 bases are TGTGCCAGCAGCTCCCGTGGCCGCACTACGGCGGGGGTGCGCCAAGAGACCCAGTACTTC.

The sample holds many counts of this clonotype. This chain connects TRBV7-2 to TRBJ1-4; 7 bases agree with TRBD1. CDR3 length equals 15 residues. Trimming at V came to 4 bases and at J to 2 bases, leaving 4 bases not matched to a gene. Germline V lookup: CDR1 SGHTA, CDR2 FQGNSA. The CDR3 bases are TGTGCCAGCAGCTCCACAGGGGCCACTAATGAAAAACTGTTTTTT. It specifies CASSSTGATNEKLFF.

This clonotype was detected ten times or more. This rearrangement joins TRBV12-3 or TRBV12-4 to TRBJ1-2; D remains unclear. CDR3 length: 14 residues. V was pared by 5 bases and J by 4 bases, with 14 bases between. The CDR3 region is CASSPPGRPYGYTF. The CDR3 nucleotides are TGTGCCAGCAGTCCCCCTGGCAGGCCCTATGGCTACACCTTC.

The table lists this clonotype with many counts. The genes are TRBV7-2 and TRBJ1-1; no reliable D call. V dropped 0 bases and J dropped 8 bases, with 10 bases sitting between them. The CDR3 covers 13 residues. Germline V gives CDR1 SGHTA, CDR2 FQGNSA. DNA of the CDR3: TGTGCCAGCAGCTTAGCGGAGACCAAAGAAGCTTTCTTT. Its translation is CASSLAETKEAFF.

In its sample, this clonotype was seen many times. The rearrangement uses TRBV19 and TRBJ1-5; D is unclear. CDR1 and CDR2 (germline): LNHDA, SQIVND (reference sequence). The CDR3 contains 15 residues. V dropped 7 bases and J dropped 2 bases, with 15 bases sitting between them. The CDR3 DNA reads TGTGCCAGTACGGGTCTTGGGATGGGCAATCAGCCCCAGCATTTT. This sequence encodes CASTGLGMGNQPQHF. The complete variable domain, with remaining parts taken from reference TRBV19 and TRBJ1-5, reads DGGITQSPKYLFRKEGQNVTLSCEQNLNHDAMYWYRQDPGQGLRLIYYSQIVNDFQKGDIAEGYSVSREKKESFPLTVTSAQKNPTAFYLCASTGLGMGNQPQHFGDGTRLSIL.

There are many counts of this clonotype. The chain carries TRBV7-2 and TRBJ2-7; TRBD2 matches 9 bases. There are 15 residues in the CDR3. The V gene's germline CDR1 is SGHTA and CDR2 FQGNSA. With V trimmed by 2 bases and J by 6 bases, 8 bases remained unmatched. The CDR3 reads CASSLSRGRASEQYF. The CDR3 DNA is TGTGCCAGCAGCTTATCACGCGGGAGGGCCTCCGAGCAGTACTTC.

In this sample, this clonotype turned up a few times. The gene calls are TRBV2 and TRBJ2-5; 8 nucleotides agree with TRBD2. Germline V gene data show CDR1 as SNHLY and CDR2 as FYNNEI. The CDR3 extends over 17 amino acids. Trimming cost V 4 bases and J 3 bases; bases outside gene matches: 13. CDR3 region: CASSVGGGTSIEETQYF. In DNA, the CDR3 is TGTGCCAGCAGTGTGGGCGGGGGGACTTCCATCGAAGAGACCCAGTACTTC.

This clonotype was seen repeatedly, ten times or more. The V gene is TRBV7-2, the J gene TRBJ2-2, with D unclear. Germline V lookup: CDR1 SGHTA, CDR2 FQGNSA. The CDR3 consists of 15 residues. The V end was cut by 4 bases, the J end by 0 bases, with 9 bases between. CDR3 bases: TGTGCCAGCAGCTCGCAGGCTTCGAACACCGGGGAGCTGTTTTTT. Translation gives CASSSQASNTGELFF.

This clonotype was picked up many times. The chain employs TRBV6-1 and TRBJ2-7, with a weak D call TRBD1 (5 bases). Trimming removed 5 bases at V and 3 bases at J, with 14 bases between. Germline V gives CDR1 MNHNS, CDR2 SASEGT. CDR3 length: 14 amino acids. The CDR3 DNA follows: TGTGCCAGCAGTTCTACAGGCGGAAGCTACGAGCAGTACTTC. Protein sequence: CASSSTGGSYEQYF.

This clonotype was detected a few times. V gene TRBV5-5 combines with J gene TRBJ2-5; 13 bases fit TRBD2. The junction had 11 bases not matched to a gene; V was cut back by 5 bases and J by 4 bases. The CDR3 sequence is 17 residues long. Germline lookup yields CDR1 SGHKS and CDR2 YYEKEE (reference sequence). CDR3 DNA sequence: TGTGCCAGCAGTTCAAGGACTAGCGGGAGTCTGCGAGAGACCCAGTACTTC. It encodes CASSSRTSGSLRETQYF.

The J gene is TRBJ2-7, the V gene TRBV6-1; TRBD2 matches 10 bases. Germline V gives CDR1 MNHNS, CDR2 SASEGT. The V and J ends lost 5 bases and 4 bases, in that order; junction bases with no gene match: 11. The CDR3 is 16 residues long. CDR3 in amino acids: CASSFERGGKSYEQYF. CDR3 in DNA: TGTGCCAGCAGTTTCGAGCGGGGGGGGAAGAGTTACGAGCAGTACTTC.